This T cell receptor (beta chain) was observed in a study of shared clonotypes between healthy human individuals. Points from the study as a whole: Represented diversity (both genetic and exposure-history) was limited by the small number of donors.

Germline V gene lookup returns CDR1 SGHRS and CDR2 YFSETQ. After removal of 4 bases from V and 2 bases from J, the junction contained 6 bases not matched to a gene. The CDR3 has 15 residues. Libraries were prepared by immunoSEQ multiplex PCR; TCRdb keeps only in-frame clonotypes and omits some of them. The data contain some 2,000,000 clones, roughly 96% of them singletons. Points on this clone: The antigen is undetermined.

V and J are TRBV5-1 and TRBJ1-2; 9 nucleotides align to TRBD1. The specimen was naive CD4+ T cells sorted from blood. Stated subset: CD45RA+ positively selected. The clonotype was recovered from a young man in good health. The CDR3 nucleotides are TGCGCCAGCAGCGTCTCGGGACAGGGAAACTATGGCTACACCTTC. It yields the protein CASSVSGQGNYGYTF.